The text below deals with one T cell receptor beta chain. Its antigen remains unknown. Germline CDR1 SGHVS, CDR2 FNYEAQ. V gave up 5 bases and J gave up 5 bases; unmatched junction bases: 11. CDR3 size: 15 residues. The sample is drawn from a study of T cell repertoires in cytomegalovirus infection. For the study at large: It was recently identified HLA-C-restricted and well-studied HLA-B-restricted CMV epitopes that the study used. Public TCR beta signatures provided an indication of both CMV infection and a matching HLA type.

TCRdb re-called the reads through MiXCR, storing one row per CDR3 protein. The table shows approximately 120,000 distinct CDR3 sequences, with 32% occurring only once. This TCR derives from a human donor in good health (CMV status not recorded). Some clones in this sample may be carry-over from other donors' samples. This chain connects TRBV7-6 to TRBJ2-7, with 8 bases aligning to TRBD1. The sequencing here drew on CD8+ T cells from cultured PBMCs, taken from culture after CMV antigen stimulation. CDR3 in amino acids: CASSPLRTGLHEQYF. CDR3 nucleotides: TGTGCCAGCAGCCCCCTACGGACAGGGCTCCACGAGCAGTACTTC. Complete variable domain (other parts from reference TRBV7-6 and TRBJ2-7): GAGVSQSPRYKVTKRGQDVALRCDPISGHVSLYWYRQALGQGPEFLTYFNYEAQQDKSGLPNDRFSAERPEGSISTLTIQRTEQRDSAMYRCASSPLRTGLHEQYFGPGTRLTVT.